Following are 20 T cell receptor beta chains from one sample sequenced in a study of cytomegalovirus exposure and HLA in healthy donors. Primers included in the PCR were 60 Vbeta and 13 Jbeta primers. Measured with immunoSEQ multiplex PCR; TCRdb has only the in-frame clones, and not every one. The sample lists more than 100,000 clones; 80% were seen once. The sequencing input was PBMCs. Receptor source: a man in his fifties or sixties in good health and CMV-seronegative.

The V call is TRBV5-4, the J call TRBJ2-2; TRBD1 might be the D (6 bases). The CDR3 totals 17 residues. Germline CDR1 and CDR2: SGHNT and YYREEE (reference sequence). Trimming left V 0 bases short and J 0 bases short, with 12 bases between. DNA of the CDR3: TGTGCCAGCAGCTTGGGTGGGGGCCGTGCGAACACCGGGGAGCTGTTTTTT. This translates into CASSLGGGRANTGELFF.

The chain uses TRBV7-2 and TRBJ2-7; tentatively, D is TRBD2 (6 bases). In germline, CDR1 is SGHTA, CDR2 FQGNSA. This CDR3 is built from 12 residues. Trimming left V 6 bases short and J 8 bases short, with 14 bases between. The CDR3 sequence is CASSSGSEQQYF. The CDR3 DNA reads TGTGCCAGCAGTAGCGGCAGTGAACAGCAGTACTTC.

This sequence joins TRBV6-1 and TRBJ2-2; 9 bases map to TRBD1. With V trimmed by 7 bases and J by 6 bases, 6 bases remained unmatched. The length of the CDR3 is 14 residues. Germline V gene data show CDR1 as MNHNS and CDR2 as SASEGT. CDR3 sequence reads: CASNLQGAAGELFF. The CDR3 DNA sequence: TGTGCCAGCAACCTACAGGGGGCGGCCGGGGAGCTGTTTTTT.

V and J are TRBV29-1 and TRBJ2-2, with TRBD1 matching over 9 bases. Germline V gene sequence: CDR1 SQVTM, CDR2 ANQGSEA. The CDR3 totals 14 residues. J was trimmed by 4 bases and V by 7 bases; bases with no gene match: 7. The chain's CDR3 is CSAQTGGGTGELFF. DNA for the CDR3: TGCAGCGCCCAAACAGGGGGCGGCACCGGGGAGCTGTTTTTT.

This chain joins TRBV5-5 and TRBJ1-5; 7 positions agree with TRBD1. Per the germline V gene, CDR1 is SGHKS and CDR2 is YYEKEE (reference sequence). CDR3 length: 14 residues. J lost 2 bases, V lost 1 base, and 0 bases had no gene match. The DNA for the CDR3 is TGTGCCAGCAGCTTGACAGGGGGCAATCAGCCCCAGCATTTT. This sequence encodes CASSLTGGNQPQHF.

The CDR3 sequence is CASSPDRRNTEAFF. The CDR3 DNA reads as TGTGCCAGCAGCCCGGACAGAAGGAACACTGAAGCTTTCTTT. The V call is TRBV6-1, the J call TRBJ1-1; D perhaps matches TRBD1 (6 bases). This CDR3 is 14 amino acids long. CDR1 is MNHNS and CDR2 is SASEGT in the germline V gene. V lost 6 bases and J 1 base, leaving 12 bases between the germline ends.

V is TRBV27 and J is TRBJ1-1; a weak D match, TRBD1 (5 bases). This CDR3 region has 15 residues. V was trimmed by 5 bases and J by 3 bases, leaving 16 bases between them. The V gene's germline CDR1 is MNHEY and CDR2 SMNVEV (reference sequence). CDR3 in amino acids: CASSPARGLYTEAFF. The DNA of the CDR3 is TGTGCCAGCAGTCCAGCGCGGGGCCTTTACACTGAAGCTTTCTTT.

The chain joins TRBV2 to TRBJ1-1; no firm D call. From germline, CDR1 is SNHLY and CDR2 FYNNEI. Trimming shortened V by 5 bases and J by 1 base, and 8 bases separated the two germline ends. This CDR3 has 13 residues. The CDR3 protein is CASSTGRNTEAFF. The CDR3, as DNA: TGTGCCAGCAGTACCGGGAGGAACACTGAAGCTTTCTTT.

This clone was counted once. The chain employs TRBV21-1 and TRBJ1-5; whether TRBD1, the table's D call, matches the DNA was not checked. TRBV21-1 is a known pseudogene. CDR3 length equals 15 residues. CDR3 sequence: CASSKVWTANQPQHF. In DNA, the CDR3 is TGTGCCAGCAGCAAAGTTTGGACAGCTAATCAGCCCCAGCATTTT.

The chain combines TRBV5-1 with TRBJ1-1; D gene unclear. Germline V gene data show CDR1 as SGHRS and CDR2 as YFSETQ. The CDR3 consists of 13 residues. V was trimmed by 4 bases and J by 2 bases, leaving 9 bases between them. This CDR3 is CASSPGLNTEAFF. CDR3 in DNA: TGCGCCAGCAGCCCTGGGCTCAACACTGAAGCTTTCTTT. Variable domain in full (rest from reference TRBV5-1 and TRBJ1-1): KAGVTQTPRYLIKTRGQQVTLSCSPISGHRSVSWYQQTPGQGLQFLFEYFSETQRNKGNFPGRFSGRQFSNSRSEMNVSTLELGDSALYLCASSPGLNTEAFFGQGTRLTVV.

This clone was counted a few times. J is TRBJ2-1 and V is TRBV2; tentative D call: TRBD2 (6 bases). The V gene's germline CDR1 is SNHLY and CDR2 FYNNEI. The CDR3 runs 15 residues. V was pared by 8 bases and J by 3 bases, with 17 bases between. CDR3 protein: CASARSGLLYNEQFF. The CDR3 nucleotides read TGTGCCAGCGCTAGATCGGGACTCCTCTACAATGAGCAGTTCTTC. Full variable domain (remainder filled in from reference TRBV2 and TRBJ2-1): EPEVTQTPSHQVTQMGQEVILRCVPISNHLYFYWYRQILGQKVEFLVSFYNNEISEKSEIFDDQFSVERPDGSNFTLKIRSTKLEDSAMYFCASARSGLLYNEQFFGPGTRLTVL.

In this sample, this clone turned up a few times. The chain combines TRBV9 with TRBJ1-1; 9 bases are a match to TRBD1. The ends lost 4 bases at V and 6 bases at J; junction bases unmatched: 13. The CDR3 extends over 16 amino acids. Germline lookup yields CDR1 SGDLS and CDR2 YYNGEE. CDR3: CASSLRGDRVVAEAFF. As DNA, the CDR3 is TGTGCCAGCAGCTTACGCGGGGACAGGGTGGTTGCTGAAGCTTTCTTT.

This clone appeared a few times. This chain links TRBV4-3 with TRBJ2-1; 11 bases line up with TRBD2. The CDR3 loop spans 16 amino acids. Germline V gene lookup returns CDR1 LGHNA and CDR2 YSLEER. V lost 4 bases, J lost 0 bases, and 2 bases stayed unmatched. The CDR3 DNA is TGCGCCAGCAGCCGTAGCGGGGGGGCCTCCTACAATGAGCAGTTCTTC. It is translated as CASSRSGGASYNEQFF.

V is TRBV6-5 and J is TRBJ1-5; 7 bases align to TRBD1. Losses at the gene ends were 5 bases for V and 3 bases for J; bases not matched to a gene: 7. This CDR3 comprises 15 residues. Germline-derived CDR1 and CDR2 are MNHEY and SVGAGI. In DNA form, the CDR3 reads TGTGCCAGCAGTCGACGACAGGGCATCAATCAGCCCCAGCATTTT. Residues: CASSRRQGINQPQHF.

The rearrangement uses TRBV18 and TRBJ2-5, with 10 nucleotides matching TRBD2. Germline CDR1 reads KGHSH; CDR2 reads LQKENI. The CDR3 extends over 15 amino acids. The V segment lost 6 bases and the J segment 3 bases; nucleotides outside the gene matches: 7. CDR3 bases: TGTGCCAGCTCGCTACTAGCGGGACAAAAAGAGACCCAGTACTTC. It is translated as CASSLLAGQKETQYF.

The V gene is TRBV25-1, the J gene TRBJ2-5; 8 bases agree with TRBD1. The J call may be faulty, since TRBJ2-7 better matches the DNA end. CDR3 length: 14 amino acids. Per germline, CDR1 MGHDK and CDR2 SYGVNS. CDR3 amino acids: CASNLPGQDYEQYF. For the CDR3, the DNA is TGTGCCAGCAACCTACCGGGACAGGACTACGAGCAGTACTTC.

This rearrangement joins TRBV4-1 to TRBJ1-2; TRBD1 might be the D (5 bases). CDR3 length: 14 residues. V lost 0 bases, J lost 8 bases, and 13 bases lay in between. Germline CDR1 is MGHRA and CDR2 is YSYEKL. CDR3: CASSQEPGTSGYTF. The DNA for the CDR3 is TGCGCCAGCAGCCAAGAACCCGGGACTAGCGGCTACACCTTC.

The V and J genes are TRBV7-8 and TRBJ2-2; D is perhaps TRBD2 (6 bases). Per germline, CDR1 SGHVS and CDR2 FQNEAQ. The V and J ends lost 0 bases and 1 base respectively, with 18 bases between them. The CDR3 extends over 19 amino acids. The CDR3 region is CASSLASLAPKGNTGELFF. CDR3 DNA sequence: TGTGCCAGCAGCTTAGCGTCACTAGCTCCTAAGGGGAACACCGGGGAGCTGTTTTTT. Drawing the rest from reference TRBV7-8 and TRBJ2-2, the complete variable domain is GAGVSQSPRYKVAKRGQDVALRCDPISGHVSLFWYQQALGQGPEFLTYFQNEAQLDKSGLPSDRFFAERPEGSVSTLKIQRTQQEDSAVYLCASSLASLAPKGNTGELFFGEGSRLTVL.

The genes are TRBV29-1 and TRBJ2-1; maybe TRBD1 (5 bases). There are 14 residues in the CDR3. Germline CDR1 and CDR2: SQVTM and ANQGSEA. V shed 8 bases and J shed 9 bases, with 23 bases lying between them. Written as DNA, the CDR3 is TGCAGCCTCTCCTCAGCCCAGGGTGCCACTGAGCAGTTCTTC. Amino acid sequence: CSLSSAQGATEQFF.

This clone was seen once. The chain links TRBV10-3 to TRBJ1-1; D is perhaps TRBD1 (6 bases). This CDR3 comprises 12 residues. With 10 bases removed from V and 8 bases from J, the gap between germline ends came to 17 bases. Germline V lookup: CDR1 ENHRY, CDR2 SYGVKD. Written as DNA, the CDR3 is TGTGCCACGAGCAGGGGTAGATGGGAAGCTTTCTTT. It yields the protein CATSRGRWEAFF.